This T cell receptor beta chain was captured by sequencing in a study of preoperative IRX-2 immunotherapy in early breast cancer. The treatment was: preoperative locoregional IRX-2 cytokine immunotherapy. Germline CDR1 WNHNN, CDR2 SYGVQD (reference sequence). This CDR3 spans 12 amino acids. V was pared by 3 bases and J by 8 bases, with 8 bases between. TCRdb's copy holds only in-frame clones and misses some; the assay was immunoSEQ multiplex PCR. The sample carries around 13,000 clones, approximately 91% recorded once. The sequence came from a human donor with breast cancer. The chain recombines TRBV10-1 with TRBJ2-1; D is uncertain. Sample collection occurred from a patient treated with IRX-2 immunotherapy. The CDR3 loop reads CASSDGRDEQFF. CDR3 nucleotide sequence: TGCGCCAGCAGTGACGGTCGGGATGAGCAGTTCTTC.